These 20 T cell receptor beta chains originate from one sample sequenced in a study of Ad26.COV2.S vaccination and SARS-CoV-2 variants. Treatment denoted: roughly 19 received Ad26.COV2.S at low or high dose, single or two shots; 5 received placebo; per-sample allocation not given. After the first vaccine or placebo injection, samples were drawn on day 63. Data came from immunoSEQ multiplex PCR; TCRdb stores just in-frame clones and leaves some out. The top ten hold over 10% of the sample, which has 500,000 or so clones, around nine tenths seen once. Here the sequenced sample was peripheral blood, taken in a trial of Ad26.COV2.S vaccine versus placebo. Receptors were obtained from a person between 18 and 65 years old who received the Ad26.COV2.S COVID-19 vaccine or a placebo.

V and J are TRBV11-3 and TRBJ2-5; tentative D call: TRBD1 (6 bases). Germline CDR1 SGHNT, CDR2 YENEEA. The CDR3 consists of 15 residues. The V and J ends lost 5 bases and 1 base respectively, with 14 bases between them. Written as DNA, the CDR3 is TGTGCCAGCAGCAAACTCAGGGGAGTCCAAGAGACCCAGTACTTC. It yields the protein CASSKLRGVQETQYF.

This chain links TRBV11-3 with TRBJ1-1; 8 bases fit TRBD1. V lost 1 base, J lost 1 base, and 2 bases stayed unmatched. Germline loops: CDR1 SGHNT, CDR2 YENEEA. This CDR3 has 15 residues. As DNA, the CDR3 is TGTGCCAGCAGCTTAGGTGGACAGGGGAACACTGAAGCTTTCTTT. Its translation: CASSLGGQGNTEAFF. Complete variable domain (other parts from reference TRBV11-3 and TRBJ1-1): EAGVVQSPRYKIIEKKQPVAFWCNPISGHNTLYWYLQNLGQGPELLIRYENEEAVDDSQLPKDRFSAERLKGVDSTLKIQPAELGDSAVYLCASSLGGQGNTEAFFGQGTRLTVV.

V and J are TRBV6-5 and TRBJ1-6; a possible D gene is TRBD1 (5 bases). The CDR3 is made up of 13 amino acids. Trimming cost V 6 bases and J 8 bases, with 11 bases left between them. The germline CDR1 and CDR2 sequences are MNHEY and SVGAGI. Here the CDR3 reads CASSGTLDSPLHF. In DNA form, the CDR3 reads TGTGCCAGCAGCGGGACTCTGGATTCACCCCTCCACTTT.

As DNA, the CDR3 is TGTGCCAGCAGGGGGGGGAGGTGGAACTACGAGCAGTACTTC. Translated, it gives CASRGGRWNYEQYF. The chain has TRBV21-1 and TRBJ2-7; TRBD2, the table's D call, was not compared with the DNA. TRBV21-1 is an annotated pseudogene. The CDR3 spans 14 residues.

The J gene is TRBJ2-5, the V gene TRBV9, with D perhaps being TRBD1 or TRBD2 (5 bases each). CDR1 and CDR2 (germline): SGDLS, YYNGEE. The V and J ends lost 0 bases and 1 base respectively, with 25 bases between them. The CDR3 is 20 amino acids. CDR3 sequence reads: CASSVDRWEYPGTPQETQYF. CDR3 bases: TGTGCCAGCAGCGTAGATCGATGGGAGTACCCCGGGACCCCCCAAGAGACCCAGTACTTC.

CDR3 amino acids: CATSRDYSGGSGNTIYF. The CDR3 DNA follows: TGTGCCACCAGCAGAGATTACTCAGGGGGCTCTGGAAACACCATATATTTT. V and J are TRBV15 and TRBJ1-3; 7 nucleotides line up with TRBD1. CDR3 length: 17 amino acids. The junction had 5 bases not matched to a gene; V was cut back by 0 bases and J by 0 bases. Germline V gene sequence: CDR1 LNHNV, CDR2 YYDKDF (reference sequence).

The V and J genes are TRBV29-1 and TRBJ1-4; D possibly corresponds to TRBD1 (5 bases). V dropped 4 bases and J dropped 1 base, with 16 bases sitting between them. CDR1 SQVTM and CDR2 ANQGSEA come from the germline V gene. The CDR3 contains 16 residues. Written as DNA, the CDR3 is TGCAGCGTTGGGACACCATCTTTGGGAACTAATGAAAAACTGTTTTTT. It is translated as CSVGTPSLGTNEKLFF.

The DNA for the CDR3 is TGCAGTGCTAGTCCCTTTAGCTGGGACACAGATACGCAGTATTTT. Protein sequence: CSASPFSWDTDTQYF. The chain recombines TRBV20-1 with TRBJ2-3; D is undetermined. The CDR3 consists of 15 residues. V was pared by 3 bases and J by 2 bases, with 15 bases between. Germline V gives CDR1 DFQATT, CDR2 SNEGSKA (reference sequence).

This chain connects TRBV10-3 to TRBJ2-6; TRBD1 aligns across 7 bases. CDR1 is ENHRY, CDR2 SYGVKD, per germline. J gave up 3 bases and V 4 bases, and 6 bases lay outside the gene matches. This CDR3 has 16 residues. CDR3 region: CAISAPDRVGANVLTF. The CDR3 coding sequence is TGTGCCATCAGTGCCCCCGACAGGGTTGGGGCCAACGTCCTGACTTTC.

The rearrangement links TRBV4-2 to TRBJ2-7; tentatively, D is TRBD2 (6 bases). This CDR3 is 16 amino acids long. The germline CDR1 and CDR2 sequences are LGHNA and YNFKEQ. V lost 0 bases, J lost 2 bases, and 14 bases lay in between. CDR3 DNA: TGTGCCAGCAGCCAAGAGTTAGCGGAAGCCGCCTACGAGCAGTACTTC. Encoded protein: CASSQELAEAAYEQYF.

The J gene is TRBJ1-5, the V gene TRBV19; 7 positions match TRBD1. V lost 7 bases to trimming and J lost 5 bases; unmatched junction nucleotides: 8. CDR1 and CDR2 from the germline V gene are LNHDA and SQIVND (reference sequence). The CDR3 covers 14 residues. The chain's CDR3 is CASTPGQSDQPQHF. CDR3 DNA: TGTGCCAGTACCCCGGGACAGTCGGATCAGCCCCAGCATTTT.

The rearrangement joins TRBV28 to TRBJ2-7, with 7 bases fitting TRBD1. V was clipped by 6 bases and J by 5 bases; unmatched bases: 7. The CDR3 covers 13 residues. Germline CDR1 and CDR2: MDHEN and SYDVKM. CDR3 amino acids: CASRAQGTHEQYF. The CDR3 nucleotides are TGTGCCAGCAGGGCACAGGGGACACACGAGCAGTACTTC.

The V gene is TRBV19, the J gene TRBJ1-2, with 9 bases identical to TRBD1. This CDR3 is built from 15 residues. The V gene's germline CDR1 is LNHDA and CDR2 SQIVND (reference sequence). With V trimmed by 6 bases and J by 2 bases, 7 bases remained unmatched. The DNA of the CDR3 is TGTGCCAGTAGAAGGACAGGGGATCTCAACTATGGCTACACCTTC. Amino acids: CASRRTGDLNYGYTF.

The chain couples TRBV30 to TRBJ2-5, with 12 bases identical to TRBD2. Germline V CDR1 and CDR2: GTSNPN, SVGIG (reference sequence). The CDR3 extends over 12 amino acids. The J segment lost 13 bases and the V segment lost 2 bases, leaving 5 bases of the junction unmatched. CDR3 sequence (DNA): TGTGCCTGGAGTCACCCGGGACTAGCGGGGTACTTC. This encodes CAWSHPGLAGYF.

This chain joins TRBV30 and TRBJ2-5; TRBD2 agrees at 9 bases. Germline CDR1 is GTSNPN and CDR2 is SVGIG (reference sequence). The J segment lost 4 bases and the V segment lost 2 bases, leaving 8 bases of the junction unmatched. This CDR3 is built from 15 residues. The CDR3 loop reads CAWSITTSGLETQYF. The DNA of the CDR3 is TGTGCCTGGAGTATTACAACTAGCGGGCTAGAGACCCAGTACTTC.

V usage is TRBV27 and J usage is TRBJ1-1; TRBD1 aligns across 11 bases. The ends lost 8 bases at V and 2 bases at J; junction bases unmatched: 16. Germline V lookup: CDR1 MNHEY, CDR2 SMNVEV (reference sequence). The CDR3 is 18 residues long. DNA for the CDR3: TGTGCCAGCTCCCATTGGGGAGGACAGGGGGCTTTCAACACTGAAGCTTTCTTT. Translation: CASSHWGGQGAFNTEAFF.

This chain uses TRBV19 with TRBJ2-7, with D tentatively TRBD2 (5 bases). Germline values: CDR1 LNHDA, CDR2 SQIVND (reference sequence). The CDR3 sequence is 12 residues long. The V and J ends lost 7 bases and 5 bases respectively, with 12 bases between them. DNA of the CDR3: TGTGCCAGTACCCAACACGGGGACGAGCAGTACTTC. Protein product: CASTQHGDEQYF.

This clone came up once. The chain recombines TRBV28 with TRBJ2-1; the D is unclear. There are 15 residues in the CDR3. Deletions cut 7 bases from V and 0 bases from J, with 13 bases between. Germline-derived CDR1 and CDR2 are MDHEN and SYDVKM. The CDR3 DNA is TGTGCCAGCAACTCTATCCCAAGCTCCTACAATGAGCAGTTCTTC. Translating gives CASNSIPSSYNEQFF.

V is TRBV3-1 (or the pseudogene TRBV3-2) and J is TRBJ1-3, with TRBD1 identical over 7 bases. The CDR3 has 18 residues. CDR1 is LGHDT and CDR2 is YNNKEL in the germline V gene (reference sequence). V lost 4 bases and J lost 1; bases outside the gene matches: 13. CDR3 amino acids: CASSLIPRQGSSGNTIYF. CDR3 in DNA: TGTGCCAGCAGCCTCATTCCCCGACAGGGATCGTCTGGAAACACCATATATTTT.

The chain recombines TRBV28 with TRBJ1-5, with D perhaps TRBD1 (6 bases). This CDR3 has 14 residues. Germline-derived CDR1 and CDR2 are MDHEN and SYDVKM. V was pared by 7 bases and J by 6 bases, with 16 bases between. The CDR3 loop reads CASTLRGESQPQHF. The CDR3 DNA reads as TGTGCCAGCACCTTAAGGGGGGAGAGTCAGCCCCAGCATTTT.